Listed here is a single T cell receptor (beta chain). Antigen unknown. The data were taken from a study of siplizumab effects on memory and regulatory T cells. Findings and caveats of the study: Proof of suppressive function in proliferating Tregs from siplizumab cultures was not established.

There are 13 residues in the CDR3. V lost 3 bases, J lost 5 bases, and 10 bases lay in between. The germline V gene encodes CDR1 LNHDA and CDR2 SQIVND (reference sequence). Clones were sequenced by immunoSEQ multiplex PCR, and TCRdb holds only the in-frame ones, with some missing. The sample shows under 130,000 clones, approximately 94% of them seen only once. Specimen: CD4+ T cells sorted from blood. V usage is TRBV19 and J usage is TRBJ2-5; perhaps TRBD1 as D (6 bases). The sequence was collected from a human donor in good health. The CDR3 reads CASSIQGLETQYF. Here the CDR3 DNA reads TGTGCCAGTAGTATTCAGGGGCTTGAGACCCAGTACTTC. The whole variable domain, remainder taken from reference TRBV19 and TRBJ2-5, is DGGITQSPKYLFRKEGQNVTLSCEQNLNHDAMYWYRQDPGQGLRLIYYSQIVNDFQKGDIAEGYSVSREKKESFPLTVTSAQKNPTAFYLCASSIQGLETQYFGPGTRLLVL.